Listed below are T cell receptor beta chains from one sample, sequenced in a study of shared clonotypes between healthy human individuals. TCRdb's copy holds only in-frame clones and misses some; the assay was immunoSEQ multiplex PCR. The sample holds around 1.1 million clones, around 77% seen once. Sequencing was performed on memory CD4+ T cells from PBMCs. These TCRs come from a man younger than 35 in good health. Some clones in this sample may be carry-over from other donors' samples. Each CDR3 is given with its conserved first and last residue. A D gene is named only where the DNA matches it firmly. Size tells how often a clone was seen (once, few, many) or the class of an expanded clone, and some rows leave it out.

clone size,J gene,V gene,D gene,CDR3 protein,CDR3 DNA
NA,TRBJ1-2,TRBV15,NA,CATSRGGTGLSYRYTF,TGTGCCACCAGCAGGGGGGGAACAGGACTATCGTATCGCTACACCTTC
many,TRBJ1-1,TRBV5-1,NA,CASSLRGGTEAFF,TGCGCCAGCAGCTTGAGAGGGGGCACTGAAGCTTTCTTT
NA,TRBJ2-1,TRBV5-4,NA,CASSSSGQGKNEQFF,TGTGCCAGCAGCTCGAGTGGGCAGGGGAAGAATGAGCAGTTCTTC
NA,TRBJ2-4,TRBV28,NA,CARGRGSGLAKNIQYF,TGTGCCAGGGGAAGGGGATCCGGTCTAGCCAAAAACATTCAGTACTTC
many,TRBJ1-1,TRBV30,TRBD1,CAWSGDSSTEAFF,TGTGCCTGGAGTGGGGACAGCTCCACTGAAGCTTTCTTT
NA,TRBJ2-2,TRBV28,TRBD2,CASRSVGGGDYRELFF,TGTGCCAGCAGATCTGTCGGCGGGGGGGATTACCGGGAGCTGTTTTTT
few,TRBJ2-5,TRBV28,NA,CASSFRSFQETQYF,TGTGCCAGCAGTTTCAGGTCTTTCCAAGAGACCCAGTACTTC
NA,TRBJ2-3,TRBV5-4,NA,CASSLESGADTQYF,TGTGCCAGCAGCCTGGAATCAGGGGCAGATACGCAGTATTTT
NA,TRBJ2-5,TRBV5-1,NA,CASSLTGQGGGIVQETQYF,TGCGCCAGCAGCTTGACTGGACAGGGAGGGGGCATTGTACAAGAGACCCAGTACTTC
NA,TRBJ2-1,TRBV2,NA,CASSVRLDLAASYNEQFF,TGTGCCAGCAGTGTTAGATTGGATCTGGCCGCCTCCTACAATGAGCAGTTCTTC
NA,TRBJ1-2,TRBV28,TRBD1,CASSRDRGLNGYTF,TGTGCCAGCAGCCGGGACAGGGGGTTGAATGGCTACACCTTC
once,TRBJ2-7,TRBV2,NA,CASSGPLGQSLVLYF,TGTGCCAGCAGTGGACCGTTAGGACAGAGTCTAGTTTTGTACTTC
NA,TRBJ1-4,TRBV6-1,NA,CASSFTSEKLFF,TGTGCCAGCAGCTTTACCAGCGAAAAACTGTTTTTT
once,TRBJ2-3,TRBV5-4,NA,CASSTALRTDTQYF,TGTGCCAGCAGCACTGCCCTCCGCACAGATACGCAGTATTTT
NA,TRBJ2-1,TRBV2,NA,CASSERDSWAEQFF,TGTGCCAGCAGTGAACGAGACAGTTGGGCTGAGCAGTTCTTC
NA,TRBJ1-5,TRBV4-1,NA,CASSQREGNQPQHF,TGCGCCAGCAGCCAGAGAGAGGGCAATCAGCCCCAGCATTTT
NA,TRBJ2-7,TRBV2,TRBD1,CASSEGGTGAYEQYF,TGTGCCAGCAGTGAAGGGGGGACAGGAGCCTACGAGCAGTACTTC
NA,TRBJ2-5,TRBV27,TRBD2,CASSSTGTSGGAQYF,TGTGCCAGCAGTTCAACCGGGACTAGCGGCGGCGCCCAGTACTTC
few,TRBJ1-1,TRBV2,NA,CASRRTVNTEAFF,TGTGCCAGCAGAAGGACCGTGAACACTGAAGCTTTCTTT
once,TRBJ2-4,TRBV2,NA,CASSNGIGNIQYF,TGTGCCAGCAGTAACGGGATCGGGAACATTCAGTACTTC
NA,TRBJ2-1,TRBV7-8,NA,CASSPNEQFF,TGTGCCAGCAGCCCGAATGAGCAGTTCTTC
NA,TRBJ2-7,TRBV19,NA,CAIPSGRSYEQYF,TGTGCCATCCCGTCGGGGCGTTCCTACGAGCAGTACTTC
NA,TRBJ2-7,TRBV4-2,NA,CASSQGVRGDYEQYF,TGTGCCAGCAGCCAAGGCGTGAGGGGCGACTACGAGCAGTACTTC
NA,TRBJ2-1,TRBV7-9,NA,CASSLASPSTNEQFF,TGTGCCAGCAGCTTAGCCTCCCCTTCTACGAATGAGCAGTTCTTC
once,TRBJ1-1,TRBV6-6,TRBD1,CASSFTGGAFF,TGTGCCAGCAGTTTCACAGGGGGGGCTTTCTTT